These 13 T cell receptor beta chains share one sample of origin, sequenced in a study of low-dose radiotherapy and immunotherapy resistance in tumors. Alpha- and beta-chain coverage of first-strand cDNA came from TRAV- and TRBV-specific primers. TCRs underwent about 22 PCR cycles of amplification with a constant-region primer and V-primer adapter. TCRdb re-called the reads through MiXCR, storing one row per CDR3 protein. The data hold 14,000 to 15,000 distinct CDR3 sequences, with roughly half observed a single time. Receptors were obtained from a human donor with advanced metastatic prostate, ovarian, gallbladder or colorectal cancer (not recorded which). This table probably holds off-target reads from a library built for another chain.

The gene calls are TRBV5-6 and TRBJ1-3, with 8 bases lining up with TRBD1. CDR1 and CDR2 from the germline V gene are SGHDT and YYEEEE. The trim removed 6 bases at V and 4 bases at J, leaving 15 bases unmatched. The CDR3 consists of 17 residues. CDR3 region: CASTWRVGQDYGNTIYF. CDR3 sequence (DNA): TGTGCCAGCACCTGGAGGGTGGGACAGGATTACGGAAACACCATATATTTT.

The J gene is TRBJ2-3, the V gene TRBV3-1, with D unresolved. Germline V gives CDR1 LGHDT, CDR2 YNNKEL (reference sequence). Trimming shortened V by 2 bases and J by 6 bases, and 6 bases separated the two germline ends. CDR3 length equals 12 residues. The DNA of the CDR3 is TGTGCCAGCAGCCAATTCAGCGATACGCAGTATTTT. It yields the protein CASSQFSDTQYF.

This chain connects TRBV5-1 to TRBJ2-1; 9 positions agree with TRBD1. The length of the CDR3 is 14 residues. Germline V lookup: CDR1 SGHRS, CDR2 YFSETQ. Unmatched junction bases numbered 3, after V lost 4 bases and J lost 4 bases. The CDR3 protein is CASSTGQGYNEQFF. In DNA form, the CDR3 reads TGCGCCAGCAGCACCGGACAGGGGTACAATGAGCAGTTCTTC.

The chain uses TRBV15 and TRBJ1-1; D is undetermined. Germline CDR1 reads LNHNV; CDR2 reads YYDKDF (reference sequence). The CDR3 extends over 14 amino acids. V lost 0 bases and J lost 0, with 5 bases in between. CDR3: CATSREGLNTEAFF. The CDR3 DNA reads TGTGCCACCAGCAGAGAGGGGTTGAACACTGAAGCTTTCTTT.

This chain connects TRBV30 to TRBJ2-2, with 7 positions matching TRBD1. The CDR3 is 14 amino acids. CDR1 and CDR2 (germline): GTSNPN, SVGIG (reference sequence). V gave up 5 bases and J gave up 5 bases; unmatched junction bases: 8. CDR3 amino acids: CAWGRQGWTGELFF. The DNA of the CDR3 is TGTGCCTGGGGGAGACAGGGCTGGACCGGGGAGCTGTTTTTT.

The rearrangement links TRBV6-6 to TRBJ2-7, with TRBD1 matching 8 bases. The junction had 12 bases not matched to a gene; V was cut back by 5 bases and J by 3 bases. Germline V gene data show CDR1 as MNHNY and CDR2 as SVGAGI (reference sequence). CDR3 length: 16 amino acids. The CDR3 spells CASSPRGTGGIYEQYF. The CDR3 nucleotides are TGTGCCAGCAGTCCCAGAGGGACAGGTGGGATCTACGAGCAGTACTTC.

J is TRBJ1-4 and V is TRBV7-6, with D possibly being TRBD1 (6 bases). The CDR3 sequence is 17 residues long. The germline CDR1 and CDR2 sequences are SGHVS and FNYEAQ. V gave up 4 bases and J gave up 3 bases, with 18 bases separating them. In DNA form, the CDR3 reads TGTGCCAGCAGCTCCGTGGGGGCCCAATCTTCTAATGAAAAACTGTTTTTT. Its translation: CASSSVGAQSSNEKLFF.

This clonotype is deemed medium-sized. The chain combines TRBV9 with TRBJ2-7; D might be TRBD2 (6 bases). The CDR3 loop spans 15 amino acids. CDR1 is SGDLS and CDR2 is YYNGEE in the germline V gene. Trimming removed 3 bases from V and 1 base from J, with 14 bases in between. The CDR3 sequence is CASSGRSTSSYEQYF. DNA for the CDR3: TGTGCCAGCAGCGGGAGGTCGACTAGTTCCTACGAGCAGTACTTC.

V and J are TRBV28 and TRBJ1-6; D may be TRBD1 (6 bases). CDR1 is MDHEN, CDR2 SYDVKM, per germline. The CDR3 covers 17 residues. The V gene lost 2 bases and the J gene lost 3 bases, with 14 bases spanning the gap. CDR3 coding DNA: TGTGCCAGCAGTTTAATCCAAGGGGACAACTATAATTCACCCCTCCACTTT. It encodes CASSLIQGDNYNSPLHF.

This clonotype was observed a handful of times. The CDR3 sequence: CASSFLAIASTRTGELFF. CDR3 nucleotide sequence: TGTGCCAGCAGCTTTTTAGCGATTGCTAGCACAAGGACCGGGGAGCTGTTTTTT. The chain joins TRBV7-2 to TRBJ2-2; D might be TRBD2 (5 bases). V was shortened by 3 bases and J by 5 bases, with 22 bases between the two germline ends. This CDR3 has 18 amino acids. Germline V lookup: CDR1 SGHTA, CDR2 FQGNSA.

Only one count was recorded for this clonotype. As DNA, the CDR3 is TGCAGTGCTAGGAGGGACGACTATGGCTACACCTTC. As protein: CSARRDDYGYTF. The chain joins TRBV20-1 to TRBJ1-2, with D possibly being TRBD1 (5 bases). The V gene's germline CDR1 is DFQATT and CDR2 SNEGSKA (reference sequence). Trimming took 3 bases from V and 3 from J, leaving 8 bases between them. The CDR3 length is 12 residues.

This clonotype appeared a single time. This chain links TRBV5-8 with TRBJ2-7; unclear D gene. This CDR3 comprises 15 residues. Per germline, CDR1 SGHTS and CDR2 YDEGEE. V shed 2 bases and J shed 0 bases, with 12 bases lying between them. The CDR3 DNA follows: TGTGCCAGCAGCTTTGTGACCCTGAGCTCCTACGAGCAGTACTTC. Amino acids: CASSFVTLSSYEQYF.

The rearrangement uses TRBV3-1 and TRBJ2-2; TRBD1 matches at 10 bases. V was pared by 3 bases and J by 4 bases, with 11 bases of the junction left unmatched. The CDR3 spans 18 residues. The V gene's germline CDR1 is LGHDT and CDR2 YNNKEL (reference sequence). The CDR3 sequence is CASSHHSWTGGFTGELFF. The CDR3 region has the DNA TGTGCCAGCAGCCACCATTCTTGGACAGGGGGTTTCACCGGGGAGCTGTTTTTT. Complete variable domain (other parts from reference TRBV3-1 and TRBJ2-2): DTAVSQTPKYLVTQMGNDKSIKCEQNLGHDTMYWYKQDSKKFLKIMFSYNNKELIINETVPNRFSPKSPDKAHLNLHINSLELGDSAVYFCASSHHSWTGGFTGELFFGEGSRLTVL.